These 26 T cell receptor beta chains share one sample of origin, sequenced in a study of blood T cells in healthy people across ages. A sample-barcoded 5' primer and a J-beta primer mix were used in a second PCR of roughly 7 to 11 cycles. TCRdb itself ran the 5' RACE reads through MiXCR, one entry per CDR3 protein. The sample holds 950,000 to 1,200,000 distinct CDR3 sequences, around two fifths seen once. The sequencing input was blood. Receptors originate from a man aged 18 to 35 in good health.

This clonotype was observed many times. V and J are TRBV20-1 and TRBJ1-1; possibly TRBD1 for D (6 bases). V was cut by 1 base and J by 2 bases, with 11 bases left in between. CDR3 length: 14 residues. The germline V gene encodes CDR1 DFQATT and CDR2 SNEGSKA (reference sequence). CDR3 sequence (DNA): TGCAGTGCTAGAGTTGGGGGCCCAAACACTGAAGCTTTCTTT. Translated, it gives CSARVGGPNTEAFF.

This clonotype was seen a few times. The J gene is TRBJ1-1, the V gene TRBV6-5, with TRBD1 matching 9 bases. V shed 7 bases, J shed 6 bases, and the junction held 12 bases outside the gene matches. Germline assignment: CDR1 MNHEY and CDR2 SVGAGI. The CDR3 spans 15 residues. The CDR3 loop is CASNAPTGGLSEAFF. In DNA form, the CDR3 reads TGTGCCAGCAACGCCCCGACAGGGGGTCTTTCTGAAGCTTTCTTT.

The rearrangement joins TRBV19 to TRBJ1-2; D is ambiguous. Trimming cost V 9 bases and J 4 bases, with 21 bases left between them. Germline V gene sequence: CDR1 LNHDA, CDR2 SQIVND (reference sequence). This CDR3 comprises 15 residues. The DNA for the CDR3 is TGTGCCAGCCTCCCCGGGAGCCTCTACGTCTATGGCTACACCTTC. The encoded protein is CASLPGSLYVYGYTF.

This clonotype was counted only a few times. The rearrangement joins TRBV20-1 to TRBJ2-3; the match to TRBD2 covers 10 bases. The CDR3 is 15 amino acids. Germline lookup yields CDR1 DFQATT and CDR2 SNEGSKA (reference sequence). Trimming at V came to 6 bases and at J to 3 bases, leaving 9 bases not matched to a gene. CDR3 sequence reads: CSAATASGGTDTQYF. CDR3 coding DNA: TGCAGTGCAGCCACGGCTAGCGGGGGTACAGATACGCAGTATTTT.

Note on this clonotype: A much larger clone differs by one base, so this may be a read error. This rearrangement joins TRBV20-1 to TRBJ2-7; D remains unclear. The germline V gene encodes CDR1 DFQATT and CDR2 SNEGSKA (reference sequence). The CDR3 is 17 residues long. Between the trimmed V and J ends, which lost 0 bases and 7 bases, there was a span of 25 bases. As DNA, the CDR3 is TGCAGTGCTAGAGAGAACCCCCTACTTATCACCTACAATGAGCAGTACTTC. It yields the protein CSARENPLLITYNEQYF.

This chain uses TRBV2 with TRBJ2-1, with TRBD1 matching over 9 bases. Looked up from germline, CDR1 is SNHLY and CDR2 is FYNNEI. The CDR3 sequence is 14 residues long. The J segment lost 8 bases and the V segment lost 8 bases, leaving 10 bases of the junction unmatched. The CDR3 nucleotides read TGTGCCAGCTTATCCGGGACAGGGTCTGATGAGCAGTTCTTC. It specifies CASLSGTGSDEQFF. Based on the CDR3 plus reference TRBV2 and TRBJ2-1, the full variable domain is EPEVTQTPSHQVTQMGQEVILRCVPISNHLYFYWYRQILGQKVEFLVSFYNNEISEKSEIFDDQFSVERPDGSNFTLKIRSTKLEDSAMYFCASLSGTGSDEQFFGPGTRLTVL.

Here the CDR3 reads CASSLLRDTGELFF. The CDR3 coding sequence is TGTGCCAGCAGCTTATTAAGGGACACCGGGGAGCTGTTTTTT. V is TRBV11-2 and J is TRBJ2-2; D is unclear. This CDR3 spans 14 amino acids. Germline V gene lookup returns CDR1 SGHAT and CDR2 FQNNGV. Trimming pared 2 bases from V and 3 bases from J, leaving 7 bases between.

This clonotype was seen a handful of times. V gene TRBV6-5 combines with J gene TRBJ2-5; D gene uncertain. Germline V gene data show CDR1 as MNHEY and CDR2 as SVGAGI. Between the trimmed V and J ends, which lost 8 bases and 2 bases, there was a span of 15 bases. There are 14 residues in the CDR3. The CDR3 DNA sequence: TGTGCCAGCGGAAGGCTTGATCCTCAAGAGACCCAGTACTTC. Translated: CASGRLDPQETQYF.

The chain has TRBV20-1 and TRBJ1-2; possibly TRBD1 for D (6 bases). The V and J ends lost 3 bases and 8 bases respectively, with 19 bases between them. CDR1 and CDR2 from the germline V gene are DFQATT and SNEGSKA (reference sequence). CDR3 length equals 14 residues. The CDR3 coding sequence is TGCAGTGCTAGTTATCAGGGGCCCAACGGGGGCTACACCTTC. It specifies CSASYQGPNGGYTF.

This clonotype was seen more than once but under ten times. The V gene is TRBV15, the J gene TRBJ2-3, with D maybe TRBD1 (5 bases). From germline, CDR1 is LNHNV and CDR2 YYDKDF (reference sequence). Deletions cut 1 base from V and 0 bases from J, with 8 bases between. This CDR3 spans 15 amino acids. The DNA of the CDR3 is TGTGCCACCAGCAGAGTAGGGGAAAGCACAGATACGCAGTATTTT. This translates into CATSRVGESTDTQYF. The variable domain in full, completed from reference TRBV15 and TRBJ2-3, reads DAMVIQNPRYQVTQFGKPVTLSCSQTLNHNVMYWYQQKSSQAPKLLFHYYDKDFNNEADTPDNFQSRRPNTSFCFLDIRSPGLGDTAMYLCATSRVGESTDTQYFGPGTRLTVL.

About this clonotype itself: At one end, the junction sequence differs from germline, possibly due to a read error. This chain uses TRBV4-1 with TRBJ2-3; the match to TRBD1 covers 7 bases. Germline lookup yields CDR1 MGHRA and CDR2 YSYEKL. The CDR3 has 13 amino acids. CDR3 residues: CAGSQTGPDTQYF. CDR3 in DNA: TGCGCCGGCAGCCAGACAGGGCCAGATACGCAGTATTTT.

The J gene is TRBJ2-4, the V gene TRBV7-9; 7 nucleotides match TRBD1. V gave up 0 bases and J gave up 13 bases; unmatched junction bases: 9. Looked up from germline, CDR1 is SEHNR and CDR2 is FQNEAQ (reference sequence). CDR3 size: 14 residues. CDR3 sequence reads: CASSLASGTEKQYF. The CDR3 DNA reads as TGTGCCAGCAGCTTAGCATCCGGGACAGAAAAGCAGTACTTC.

The rearrangement uses TRBV6-2 or TRBV6-3 and TRBJ1-2; 7 bases line up with TRBD1. The CDR3 sequence is 14 residues long. The V gene end was trimmed by 5 bases and the J gene end by 4 bases; junction bases not matched to a gene: 7. Germline lookup yields CDR1 MNHEY and CDR2 SVGEGT. The CDR3 DNA reads as TGTGCCAGCAGTGCCACACAGGGGATCTATGGCTACACCTTC. Translated, it gives CASSATQGIYGYTF.

Only a few counts were recorded for this clonotype. The chain joins TRBV25-1 to TRBJ1-1; no reliable D call. Germline V gives CDR1 MGHDK, CDR2 SYGVNS. V was clipped by 7 bases and J by 7 bases, with 13 bases between them. The CDR3 length is 12 residues. The CDR3 bases are TGTGCCAGCACATGGGAGGCGGGTGAAGCTTTCTTT. This encodes CASTWEAGEAFF.

The gene calls are TRBV20-1 and TRBJ2-6, with a weak D call TRBD1 (6 bases). The CDR3 has 14 residues. Trimming took off 6 bases at V and 0 bases at J, with 9 bases between the two ends. CDR1 and CDR2 from the germline V gene are DFQATT and SNEGSKA (reference sequence). The CDR3 region has the DNA TGCAGTGCCTGGGACACCTCTGGGGCCAACGTCCTGACTTTC. This gives the protein CSAWDTSGANVLTF.

This clonotype has a single count. V and J are TRBV3-1 and TRBJ2-3, with D tentatively TRBD2 (6 bases). Germline V gives CDR1 LGHDT, CDR2 YNNKEL (reference sequence). V lost 0 bases to trimming and J lost 7 bases, with 14 bases between them. There are 15 residues in the CDR3. Here the CDR3 reads CASSQEGGLTNTQYF. In DNA form, the CDR3 reads TGTGCCAGCAGCCAAGAAGGAGGGTTGACGAATACGCAGTATTTT.

This clonotype was picked up a small number of times. J is TRBJ2-7 and V is TRBV7-2; maybe TRBD2 (6 bases). V was shortened by 3 bases and J by 2 bases, with 11 bases between the two germline ends. The germline V gene has CDR1 SGHTA and CDR2 FQGNSA. The CDR3 covers 14 residues. CDR3: CASSLWRGAYEQYF. The CDR3 DNA is TGTGCCAGCAGCTTGTGGCGGGGAGCCTACGAGCAGTACTTC. Supplemented by reference TRBV7-2 and TRBJ2-7, the full variable domain reads GAGVSQSPSNKVTEKGKDVELRCDPISGHTALYWYRQSLGQGLEFLIYFQGNSAPDKSGLPSDRFSAERTGGSVSTLTIQRTQQEDSAVYLCASSLWRGAYEQYFGPGTRLTVT.

The genes are TRBV3-1 and TRBJ1-1; D remains unclear. The V gene lost 1 base and the J gene lost 11 bases, with 11 bases spanning the gap. The CDR3 totals 12 residues. Germline V gene sequence: CDR1 LGHDT, CDR2 YNNKEL (reference sequence). The CDR3 coding sequence is TGTGCCAGCAGCCAAGCGGGAACGGATGCTTTCTTT. This codes for CASSQAGTDAFF.

On this clonotype: This may be a read error: a much more frequent sequence differs by one nucleotide. This sequence joins TRBV29-1 and TRBJ2-3; possibly TRBD2 for D (6 bases). The CDR3 contains 16 residues. V shed 4 bases and J shed 0 bases, with 17 bases lying between them. Germline V gene lookup returns CDR1 SQVTM and CDR2 ANQGSEA. The chain's CDR3 is CSVASAGKISTDTQYF. The CDR3 nucleotides are TGCAGCGTTGCTAGCGCGGGGAAAATTAGCACAGATACGCAGTATTTT.

The chain couples TRBV20-1 to TRBJ2-1, with 8 positions matching TRBD2. This CDR3 comprises 13 residues. Germline assignment: CDR1 DFQATT and CDR2 SNEGSKA (reference sequence). V was pared by 6 bases and J by 6 bases, with 7 bases of the junction left unmatched. The CDR3 DNA follows: TGCAGTGCCCGGGGGGGGCTAGGCAATGAGCAGTTCTTC. It translates to CSARGGLGNEQFF.

This clonotype was counted a few times. This chain links TRBV12-3 or TRBV12-4 with TRBJ2-1; 12 positions match TRBD1. CDR3 length: 13 residues. Unmatched junction bases numbered 8, after V lost 7 bases and J lost 13 bases. CDR3 sequence: CASTVGQGAPQFF. The CDR3 region has the DNA TGTGCCAGCACCGTGGGACAGGGGGCACCTCAGTTCTTC.

This clonotype came up many times. V and J are TRBV29-1 and TRBJ1-1; D perhaps matches TRBD1 (5 bases). The CDR3 covers 14 residues. CDR1 SQVTM and CDR2 ANQGSEA come from the germline V gene. The V end was cut by 5 bases, the J end by 7 bases, with 20 bases between. The CDR3, as DNA: TGCAGCGTTAGGCCGGGGGGTCAGGGATATGAAGCTTTCTTT. It translates to CSVRPGGQGYEAFF.

The rearrangement uses TRBV7-9 and TRBJ1-1, with D hard to call. Germline values: CDR1 SEHNR, CDR2 FQNEAQ (reference sequence). Trimming took 1 base from V and 0 from J, leaving 18 bases between them. The CDR3 consists of 18 residues. The CDR3 DNA reads as TGTGCCAGCAGCTTAGTGGGCTCGGCGGTCCTATTGAACACTGAAGCTTTCTTT. Its translation: CASSLVGSAVLLNTEAFF.

This CDR3 reads CASSIRSKNSPLHF. In nucleotides, the CDR3 is TGTGCCAGCAGCATACGGTCGAAAAATTCACCCCTCCACTTT. The V call is TRBV7-2, the J call TRBJ1-6, with D uncertain. Germline V CDR1 and CDR2: SGHTA, FQGNSA. This CDR3 contains 14 residues. Trimming took off 5 bases at V and 7 bases at J, with 12 bases between the two ends. Looking up the rest from reference TRBV7-2 and TRBJ1-6 gives the full variable domain: GAGVSQSPSNKVTEKGKDVELRCDPISGHTALYWYRQSLGQGLEFLIYFQGNSAPDKSGLPSDRFSAERTGGSVSTLTIQRTQQEDSAVYLCASSIRSKNSPLHFGNGTRLTVT.

V gene TRBV6-1 combines with J gene TRBJ1-5; 7 nucleotides match TRBD1. CDR1 and CDR2 (germline): MNHNS, SASEGT. With V trimmed by 5 bases and J by 2 bases, 6 bases remained unmatched. The CDR3 length is 15 residues. CDR3 DNA: TGTGCCAGCAGTCGAGAAGGGGGCGGCAATCAGCCCCAGCATTTT. This encodes CASSREGGGNQPQHF.

The chain's CDR3 is CASSYKAGGRNEQFF. In nucleotides, the CDR3 is TGTGCCAGCAGTTACAAAGCGGGGGGCCGAAATGAGCAGTTCTTC. The chain carries TRBV6-5 and TRBJ2-1; the match to TRBD2 covers 9 bases. The V and J ends lost 2 bases and 7 bases, in that order; junction bases with no gene match: 6. CDR3 length: 15 residues. In germline, CDR1 is MNHEY, CDR2 SVGAGI.